The entry below describes one T cell receptor (beta chain). Its antigen is unidentified. The method was immunoSEQ multiplex PCR; TCRdb's version includes in-frame clones alone and lacks a portion of them. The data show fewer than 400,000 clones, with under 80% seen just once and about a tenth held by the top ten. The sample originates from a study of shared clonotypes between healthy human individuals. Study-level points and caveats: Of the naive CD4 clonotypes, around 4.7% were shared across a handful of donors.

V lost 6 bases and J 0 bases, leaving 8 bases between the germline ends. This CDR3 region has 13 residues. CDR1 MDHEN and CDR2 SYDVKM come from the germline V gene. This chain connects TRBV28 to TRBJ1-1; D is unresolved. Material: memory CD4+ T cells sorted from blood. Documented subset: CD45RA-negative fraction. The clonotype originates from a man younger than 40 in good health. The CDR3 nucleotides are TGTGCCAGCAGGAACCCGGTGAACACTGAAGCTTTCTTT. As protein: CASRNPVNTEAFF.